The sequence of this T cell receptor (beta chain) was determined in a study of beta chain features in type 1 diabetes. Of the isolated RNA, all was reverse transcribed, and so the sequenced material was expressed TCRB transcripts. The method was immunoSEQ multiplex PCR; TCRdb's version includes in-frame clones alone and lacks a portion of them. The profile shows approximately 250,000 clones, 12% to 15% of them singletons. A single heparinised draw of around 0.11 L on average was taken per donor. This clone was recorded a few times. Germline CDR1 SGHRS, CDR2 YFSETQ. V lost 0 bases, J lost 2 bases, and 2 bases stayed unmatched. The CDR3 has 16 residues.

This TCR derives from a middle-aged woman in good health. The specimen was naive CD4+ T cells from blood. The rearrangement joins TRBV5-1 to TRBJ2-5, with 12 nucleotides matching TRBD2. The CDR3, as DNA: TGCGCCAGCAGCTTGGGGACTAGCGGGAAACAAGAGACCCAGTACTTC. It translates to CASSLGTSGKQETQYF.